This TCR beta chain was recorded in a study of T cells after yellow fever vaccination (dated by TCRdb to the late 2010s). Regarding the research as a whole: The SMART-Seq v4 Ultra Low Input RNA kit was used to prepare libraries from fractions with low cell numbers. Blood was collected at multiple timepoints before and after primary and secondary immunization, and bulk PBMC replicates and cell subsets were isolated. Two healthy male donors, one aged 18 to 29 and one aged 30 to 40 years, made up the cohort. Bulk TCR alpha and beta repertoires were sequenced longitudinally to track T-cell clones before and after primary and booster YFV17D yellow fever vaccination.

TCR cDNA was synthesized by 5'RACE template switching, which introduced a universal primer site and unique molecular identifiers. cDNA synthesis was primed from both the TCR alpha and TCR beta constant segments. Libraries were amplified in two PCR steps, with sample barcodes and sequencing adapters added in the second step. Sequencing of libraries was done on Illumina HiSeq 2500 (2x100 bp) or NovaSeq (2x150 bp). Per the original workflow: Reads were demultiplexed and collapsed into UMI consensus sequences with MIGEC, and V(D)J alignment was performed with MiXCR. Vaccine-responding clonotypes were identified with edgeR using replicate PBMC samples, with FDR below 0.01 and a log2 fold change above 5 up to day 15 being required. Each bulk clonotype received a CD4 or CD8 identity based on whether the sequenced CD4 or CD8 repertoire contained that clonotype at higher abundance. Clones were called with MiXCR by TCRdb after fastp trimmed the public reads at Q25, and only in-frame beta chains were retained. Every CDR3 protein is listed once, alongside the most common genes and DNA of its rows. TCRdb, not the original authors, processed these V and J calls. The sample has a few hundred thousand distinct CDR3 sequences on record, 15% to 20% of them singletons. The top ten hold around an eighth of the sample.

This specimen's treatment or condition label, interpreted: live attenuated yellow fever vaccine strain. At every blood-draw timepoint, two biological replicates of bulk PBMCs were collected. PBMCs were isolated from peripheral blood using a standard Ficoll-Paque protocol. RNA was extracted with TriZol from bulk PBMCs, CD4 and CD8 fractions, and dextramer-positive and dextramer-negative fractions. In regard to this clonotype: It lacks a known antigen. The sample holds no much larger clone one base away, and base qualities are not on file.

What the authors observed across the whole study: The secondary T-cell response was weaker than the primary response but faster, peaking on day 5 instead of day 15. A small fraction of clonotypes showed up in both the CD4 and CD8 compartments, probably as a result of convergent recombination. Because the study included only two donors, the extent to which the findings can be generalized is limited. Most clones expanded after primary vaccination were re-detected after the booster (just under 97% of CD4 and 88% of CD8), suggesting broad memory maintenance. Because abundant contaminating clonotypes from the bulk population could be contained in FACS-sorted repertoires, computational filtering was required.

Material: PBMCs, obtained 15 days after the yellow fever booster vaccination. The sequence was obtained from a man younger than 40 who received the YFV17D yellow fever vaccine.

The sequenced DNA is TGCGCCAGCAGTACTCAAGCGGCCAGATTTGATACGCAGTATTTT. Its protein is CASSTQAARFDTQYF. The receptor chain draws on TRBV10-2 and TRBJ2-3, with a tentative D gene TRBD2 over 5 matching bases. The V end loses 5 bases and the J end loses 6 bases, and a stretch of 18 bases separates them. From the cysteine up to the phenylalanine, the CDR3 has a length of 15 residues. The entry retains the CDR3 DNA only, 45 bases that are in frame from base 1. The germline V gene sets CDR1 to WSHSY and CDR2 to SAAADI.